The 21 T cell receptor beta chains presented below share a single source sample, sequenced in a study of T cells in Graves' hyperthyroidism and ophthalmopathy (dated by TCRdb to about 2019). The library came from multiplex PCR. Sequencing was carried out with an Illumina HiSeq 2000. Amplification of TCR beta CDR3 regions was carried out from RNA transcripts. The first round of RT-PCR for the TCR CDR3 was performed with the HTBI primer set and the Qiagen OneStep RT-PCR kit. In-frame beta chains were kept once TCRdb had trimmed the public reads at Q25 with fastp and called clones with MiXCR. Every entry covers one CDR3 protein and lists the most common genes and DNA from its rows. In all, the sample holds fewer than 450,000 distinct CDR3 sequences, and about a sixth of those were seen once. The ten most abundant clones make up approximately 33% of the sample. The sequenced sample was blood. The receptors were gathered from a woman in her 30s with Graves' hyperthyroidism that later progressed to Graves' ophthalmopathy.

This chain connects TRBV7-8 to TRBJ1-3; D is unclear. V was cut by 1 base and J by 0 bases, with 7 bases left in between. CDR1 and CDR2 from the germline V gene are SGHVS and FQNEAQ. This CDR3 is built from 15 residues. The CDR3 nucleotides read TGTGCCAGCAGCTTAGATGGATTCTCTGGAAACACCATATATTTT. Protein sequence: CASSLDGFSGNTIYF.

This clonotype was detected a few times. A much larger clone is a single base away; this may be a read error. This chain connects TRBV5-1 to TRBJ1-6; a possible D gene is TRBD1 (5 bases). The CDR3 length is 15 residues. CDR1 and CDR2 (germline): SGHRS, YFSETQ. The CDR3 loop reads CASSLGRVNNSPPHF. The CDR3 DNA sequence: TGCGCCAGCAGCTTGGGCAGGGTGAATAATTCACCCCCCCACTTT.

Concerning this clonotype itself: This may come from a read error, since a much larger clone is one base off. The rearrangement links TRBV29-1 to TRBJ2-3; D is undetermined. The CDR3 has 12 amino acids. CDR1 and CDR2 from the germline V gene are SQVTM and ANQGSEA. V shed 4 bases and J shed 2 bases, with 7 bases lying between them. This chain's CDR3 is CSVGVNTDTQYF. CDR3 DNA: TGCAGCGTTGGGGTTAACACAGATACGCAGTATTTT.

As regards this clonotype: One junction end does not reproduce the germline sequence, and a read error may be involved. The V call is TRBV7-9, the J call TRBJ1-3; D ambiguous. The CDR3 extends over 16 amino acids. Germline V gene data show CDR1 as SEHNR and CDR2 as FQNEAQ (reference sequence). The CDR3 protein is CARSLMNLDSGNTIYF. The CDR3 region has the DNA TGTGCCCGCAGCCTAATGAATCTCGACTCTGGAAACACCATATATTTT.

This clonotype was found a few times. The genes are TRBV7-8 and TRBJ2-7; D possibly corresponds to TRBD1 (6 bases). V lost 1 base to trimming and J lost 2 bases, with 18 bases between them. This CDR3 is 17 amino acids long. CDR1 is SGHVS, CDR2 FQNEAQ, per germline. The CDR3 here is CASSLEGVLGFTYEQYF. CDR3 bases: TGTGCCAGCAGCTTAGAGGGGGTTCTAGGGTTCACCTACGAGCAGTACTTC.

This clonotype showed up many times. This chain connects TRBV18 to TRBJ2-7; either TRBD1 or TRBD2 may supply D (5 bases each). With 3 bases removed from V and 3 bases from J, the gap between germline ends came to 6 bases. This CDR3 contains 12 residues. The V gene's germline CDR1 is KGHSH and CDR2 LQKENI. In DNA, the CDR3 is TGTGCCAGCTCACCGGGGGACTACGAGCAGTACTTC. Its translation is CASSPGDYEQYF.

The sample holds a few counts of this clonotype. The chain couples TRBV5-5 to TRBJ2-7, with 8 bases matching TRBD1. Germline V gene lookup returns CDR1 SGHKS and CDR2 YYEKEE (reference sequence). The CDR3 has 14 residues. The trim removed 4 bases at V and 5 bases at J, leaving 8 bases unmatched. CDR3 DNA: TGTGCCAGCAGCCCTGACAGGGGACGTGACGAGCAGTACTTC. As protein: CASSPDRGRDEQYF.

This clonotype was seen only a few times. The chain has TRBV6-5 and TRBJ1-5; the D is unclear. This CDR3 is built from 15 residues. CDR1 MNHEY and CDR2 SVGAGI come from the germline V gene. V lost 2 bases and J 6 bases, leaving 14 bases between the germline ends. In DNA, the CDR3 is TGTGCCAGCAGTTACGGGGAGGGTAGTCGTCAGCCCCAGCATTTT. This translates into CASSYGEGSRQPQHF.

In its sample, this clonotype was seen many times. The chain is built from TRBV5-1 and TRBJ1-4; the D is unclear. Between the trimmed V and J ends, which lost 0 bases and 4 bases, there was a span of 7 bases. Germline lookup yields CDR1 SGHRS and CDR2 YFSETQ. CDR3 length equals 14 residues. CDR3 bases: TGCGCCAGCAGCTTGGGGGGAGTTAATGAAAAACTGTTTTTT. The encoded protein is CASSLGGVNEKLFF.

J is TRBJ2-7 and V is TRBV28; TRBD2 agrees at 10 bases. Germline lookup yields CDR1 MDHEN and CDR2 SYDVKM. This CDR3 spans 15 amino acids. V gave up 2 bases and J gave up 5 bases; unmatched junction bases: 6. DNA for the CDR3: TGTGCCAGCAGTTTACTCCTAGCGGGAGCTAACGAGCAGTACTTC. Its protein is CASSLLLAGANEQYF.

This clonotype was recorded many times. The chain carries TRBV13 and TRBJ1-2; a possible D gene is TRBD1 (6 bases). CDR3 length: 17 amino acids. Looked up from germline, CDR1 is PRHDT and CDR2 is FYEKMQ (reference sequence). The V gene lost 5 bases and the J gene lost 5 bases, with 24 bases spanning the gap. CDR3 residues: CASSPAGTRGGGYGYTF. The CDR3 DNA reads as TGTGCCAGCAGCCCCGCCGGGACCAGGGGAGGAGGATATGGCTACACCTTC.

There are many counts of this clonotype. The V call is TRBV18, the J call TRBJ1-1; D call uncertain. The CDR3 is made up of 14 amino acids. V was pared by 3 bases and J by 5 bases, with 13 bases between. CDR1 and CDR2 from the germline V gene are KGHSH and LQKENI. The chain's CDR3 is CASSPGRGGTEAFF. CDR3 bases: TGTGCCAGCTCACCTGGACGGGGTGGGACTGAAGCTTTCTTT.

The sample holds one count of this clonotype. The chain uses TRBV2 and TRBJ2-3; 12 bases are shared with TRBD1. V was pared by 6 bases and J by 2 bases, with 6 bases of the junction left unmatched. Germline CDR1 is SNHLY and CDR2 is FYNNEI. The CDR3 is made up of 16 amino acids. The CDR3 protein is CASSNGTGGLTDTQYF. As DNA, the CDR3 is TGTGCCAGCAGCAATGGGACAGGGGGCCTCACAGATACGCAGTATTTT.

This chain connects TRBV5-1 to TRBJ1-4; 7 nucleotides line up with TRBD1. The CDR3 covers 14 residues. CDR1 and CDR2 (germline): SGHRS, YFSETQ. V shed 4 bases, J shed 8 bases, and the junction held 8 bases outside the gene matches. The CDR3 nucleotides read TGCGCCAGCAGCCTTGGGGGACAGACAGAAAAACTGTTTTTT. The encoded protein is CASSLGGQTEKLFF.

This clonotype was observed many times. This rearrangement joins TRBV19 to TRBJ2-1; D perhaps matches TRBD2 (6 bases). Trimming took off 2 bases at V and 0 bases at J, with 14 bases between the two ends. The CDR3 covers 17 residues. CDR1 and CDR2 from the germline V gene are LNHDA and SQIVND (reference sequence). The CDR3 region is CASSINGGTSSYNEQFF. As DNA, the CDR3 is TGTGCCAGTAGTATAAATGGCGGGACGAGCTCCTACAATGAGCAGTTCTTC.

This clonotype occurred many times. The chain employs TRBV7-9 and TRBJ2-1, with TRBD2 identical over 9 bases. Germline V gives CDR1 SEHNR, CDR2 FQNEAQ (reference sequence). The CDR3 is 14 amino acids. V lost 5 bases to trimming and J lost 6 bases; unmatched junction nucleotides: 5. The DNA of the CDR3 is TGTGCCAGCAGCCGAGGGACTAGCTTCAATGAGCAGTTCTTC. Translating gives CASSRGTSFNEQFF.

The chain couples TRBV6-1 to TRBJ2-7, with 9 bases matching TRBD2. The CDR3 contains 15 residues. Germline CDR1 and CDR2: MNHNS and SASEGT. V trimming: 5 bases; J trimming: 3 bases; junction bases outside the gene matches: 8. The CDR3 coding sequence is TGTGCCAGCAGTCTAAGCGGGGGGCAATACTACGAGCAGTACTTC. It specifies CASSLSGGQYYEQYF.

The gene calls are TRBV19 and TRBJ2-3, with 12 bases matching TRBD2. V trimming: 6 bases; J trimming: 0 bases; junction bases outside the gene matches: 13. The CDR3 has 19 residues. Germline CDR1 and CDR2: LNHDA and SQIVND (reference sequence). The CDR3 loop reads CASSRQPSGGATSTDTQYF. The CDR3 DNA follows: TGTGCCAGTAGCCGGCAACCTAGCGGGGGGGCTACTAGCACAGATACGCAGTATTTT.

This clonotype came up a few times. The genes are TRBV7-6 and TRBJ2-3, with TRBD1 identical over 10 bases. CDR3 size: 17 residues. CDR1 is SGHVS, CDR2 FNYEAQ, per germline. V shed 5 bases and J 4 bases; nucleotides not matched to a gene: 12. The CDR3, as DNA: TGTGCCAGCAGCACCAATCCTGGACAGGGGGGGGCAGATACGCAGTATTTT. It specifies CASSTNPGQGGADTQYF.

The table lists this clonotype with many counts. The V call is TRBV6-6, the J call TRBJ2-2, with D perhaps matching TRBD1 (5 bases). Germline CDR1 MNHNY, CDR2 SVGAGI (reference sequence). Between the trimmed V and J ends, which lost 0 bases and 5 bases, there was a span of 13 bases. The CDR3 covers 16 residues. CDR3: CASSYSNGAPTGELFF. In DNA, the CDR3 is TGTGCCAGCAGTTACTCGAATGGGGCCCCAACCGGGGAGCTGTTTTTT.

This clonotype was counted ten times or more. The chain links TRBV12-3 or TRBV12-4 to TRBJ1-2; no definite D call. The CDR3 length is 17 residues. V was pared by 2 bases and J by 2 bases, with 18 bases between. The CDR3 reads CASSLLPGDLGNYGYTF. The CDR3, as DNA: TGTGCCAGCAGTTTATTACCAGGCGACCTTGGCAACTATGGCTACACCTTC.